Described below is a single T cell receptor beta chain sequence and its context. Germline CDR1 and CDR2: SGHDN and FVKESK. The J segment lost 1 base and the V segment lost 2 bases, leaving 6 bases of the junction unmatched. The CDR3 length is 16 residues. The data are from a study of CD4 and CD8 cells across lung adenocarcinoma regions. One entry per CDR3 protein results from TCRdb running MiXCR on the PCR reads. The sample records some 14,000 distinct CDR3 sequences, about 48% being singletons. The source is a male donor with lung adenocarcinoma. The CD4 and CD8 labels of this study may be unreliable. The sequenced sample consisted of CD4+ T cells from the center of a lung tumor. V is TRBV14 and J is TRBJ2-7; 9 bases map to TRBD2. The DNA for the CDR3 is TGTGCCAGCAGCCAACTGGGAGCGGGAGGTTCCTACGAGCAGTACTTC. It translates to CASSQLGAGGSYEQYF.